This entry lists 28 T cell receptor beta chains sequenced from one sample in a study of CXCR3-negative and CXCR3-positive naive CD8 T cells. Findings and caveats of the study: TRB CDR3s of CXCR3-positive naive cells were more hydrophobic than those of CXCR3-negative naive cells.

The libraries of TRB cDNA were constructed through 5' RACE using UMI labels. TCRdb reprocessed the 5' RACE reads; each CDR3 protein has one entry and no DNA is given. The table gives under 7,000 distinct CDR3 sequences; the top ten clones make up roughly 1.4% of it. The antigens of these receptors remain unknown. The sample consisted of naive CXCR3+ CD8+ T cells from blood. Regarding subset: CD45RO-CCR7+CD27+CD95- naive CD8+ T cells expressing CXCR3 (TNR3+). The receptors derive from a human donor in good health. Some clones in this sample may be carry-over from other donors' samples.

This clonotype is classed as medium-sized by frequency. The CDR3 spells CSAPPGRQYTDTQYF. This chain joins TRBV20-1 and TRBJ2-3; TCRdb picks TRBD2, but there is no DNA to check that call. The germline CDR1 and CDR2 sequences are DFQATT and SNEGSKA (reference sequence). The CDR3 consists of 15 residues.

By frequency, this clonotype registers medium-sized. This rearrangement joins TRBV23-1 to TRBJ2-5; TCRdb selects TRBD1, and the lack of DNA leaves this call unchecked. TRBV23-1 is treated as an ORF (open reading frame) with a function not yet certain. The CDR3 extends over 19 amino acids. The chain's CDR3 is CASSQGPDREEGGQETQYF.

The chain carries TRBV10-1 and TRBJ2-5; TCRdb lists TRBD2, though no DNA is available to test this call. The CDR3 runs to 18 residues. Germline V gene sequence: CDR1 WNHNN, CDR2 SYGVQD (reference sequence). The CDR3 is CASSAGTSGSQFRETQYF.

The V call is TRBV4-1, the J call TRBJ2-2; TCRdb calls TRBD1, which cannot be checked without DNA. Per the germline V gene, CDR1 is MGHRA and CDR2 is YSYEKL. This CDR3 spans 14 amino acids. The CDR3 loop reads CASSLIPGTGELFF.

This clonotype is called medium-sized based on its frequency. This chain connects TRBV7-3 to TRBJ1-6; TCRdb's D call, TRBD1, is unchecked because there is no DNA. This CDR3 is built from 14 residues. From germline, CDR1 is SGHTA and CDR2 FQGTGA. The CDR3 loop is CASSTGTGTEPLHF.

Considering frequency, this clonotype is medium-sized (0.01 to 0.1%). This chain joins TRBV5-1 and TRBJ2-4; TCRdb names TRBD2, which stays unverified in the absence of DNA. The CDR3 spans 14 residues. From germline, CDR1 is SGHRS and CDR2 YFSETQ. CDR3 protein: CASAPRGGVDIQYF.

The chain joins TRBV5-6 to TRBJ2-2. The V gene's germline CDR1 is SGHDT and CDR2 YYEEEE. This CDR3 spans 14 amino acids. The CDR3 sequence is CASSSNLRPGELFF.

The CDR3 is CASSDRSQETQYF. The chain employs TRBV10-2 and TRBJ2-5. This CDR3 is built from 13 residues. Per germline, CDR1 WSHSY and CDR2 SAAADI.

This sequence joins TRBV10-1 and TRBJ2-7. Germline values: CDR1 WNHNN, CDR2 SYGVQD (reference sequence). CDR3 length equals 12 residues. The CDR3 protein is CASSLGVSEQYF.

V usage is TRBV21-1 and J usage is TRBJ2-7; the TCRdb call, TRBD1, lacks DNA for checking. TRBV21-1 represents a pseudogene. The CDR3 contains 16 residues. The CDR3 is CASNVGSGQGSYEQYF.

V is TRBV7-9 and J is TRBJ2-4. The germline gives CDR1 SEHNR, CDR2 FQNEAQ (reference sequence). This CDR3 is 16 amino acids long. The CDR3: CASSLVVGVAKNIQYF.

This clonotype registers medium-sized by frequency. The genes are TRBV29-1 and TRBJ2-1. The length of the CDR3 is 11 residues. CDR1 is SQVTM, CDR2 ANQGSEA, per germline. The CDR3 region is CSVMSYNEQFF.

This clonotype shows up as medium-sized (0.01 to 0.1%) by frequency. This chain joins TRBV25-1 and TRBJ2-1; TCRdb lists TRBD1, though no DNA is available to test this call. The CDR3 is made up of 14 amino acids. From germline, CDR1 is MGHDK and CDR2 SYGVNS. The CDR3 sequence: CASSDGGRVNEQFF.

V gene TRBV28 combines with J gene TRBJ1-4. Germline V gene lookup returns CDR1 MDHEN and CDR2 SYDVKM. This CDR3 spans 13 amino acids. CDR3 loop: CASRVLEDEKLFF. Using reference TRBV28 and TRBJ1-4 for the parts outside the CDR3, the full variable domain is DVKVTQSSRYLVKRTGEKVFLECVQDMDHENMFWYRQDPGLGLRLIYFSYDVKMKEKGDIPEGYSVSREKKERFSLILESASTNQTSMYLCASRVLEDEKLFFGSGTQLSVL.

CDR3 amino acids: CASSRSEYEQYF. The rearrangement uses TRBV23-1 and TRBJ2-7. TRBV23-1 is recorded as an ORF, its role being uncertain. The CDR3 is made up of 12 amino acids.

The V gene is TRBV11-2, the J gene TRBJ2-7; no DNA is available, so the TRBD1 call from TCRdb remains unchecked. The CDR3 spans 15 residues. Germline V gene sequence: CDR1 SGHAT, CDR2 FQNNGV. The chain's CDR3 is CASSSLGQGVWEQYF.

This clonotype ranks as medium-sized in terms of frequency. The V and J genes are TRBV29-1 and TRBJ2-2; lacking DNA, the TRBD1 call made by TCRdb goes unchecked. This CDR3 spans 18 amino acids. CDR1 and CDR2 from the germline V gene are SQVTM and ANQGSEA. The chain's CDR3 is CSVEVAQGWGVNTGELFF.

This clonotype is identified as medium-sized from frequency. The chain carries TRBV7-8 and TRBJ2-7; the D call of TRBD1 rests on TCRdb alone, since no DNA is present to check it. Germline-derived CDR1 and CDR2 are SGHVS and FQNEAQ. This CDR3 comprises 16 residues. The CDR3 reads CASSLDWGLSSYEQYF. Combining the CDR3 with reference TRBV7-8 and TRBJ2-7 gives the whole variable domain GAGVSQSPRYKVAKRGQDVALRCDPISGHVSLFWYQQALGQGPEFLTYFQNEAQLDKSGLPSDRFFAERPEGSVSTLKIQRTQQEDSAVYLCASSLDWGLSSYEQYFGPGTRLTVT.

This clonotype is labeled medium-sized based on frequency. The V call is TRBV5-5, the J call TRBJ2-1; TCRdb indicates TRBD1, and absent DNA this call remains unverified. The germline gives CDR1 SGHKS, CDR2 YYEKEE (reference sequence). The CDR3 contains 12 residues. CDR3 residues: CASSLTGDEQFF.

This rearrangement joins TRBV28 to TRBJ2-1; absent DNA, TCRdb's TRBD2 call cannot be checked. Germline V gives CDR1 MDHEN, CDR2 SYDVKM. This CDR3 spans 15 amino acids. CDR3 protein: CASSLVLAGGDEQFF.

CDR3 protein: CASSQDRGAGAYEQYF. The V and J genes are TRBV3-1 and TRBJ2-7; the TRBD1 assignment by TCRdb is unverifiable without DNA. The CDR3 runs to 16 residues. Germline V lookup: CDR1 LGHDT, CDR2 YNNKEL (reference sequence).

The chain is built from TRBV20-1 and TRBJ2-3; the D call from TCRdb, TRBD1, cannot be confirmed without DNA. CDR1 DFQATT and CDR2 SNEGSKA come from the germline V gene (reference sequence). The CDR3 has 17 residues. The CDR3 protein is CSARDQRGQLSTDTQYF.

The chain uses TRBV29-1 and TRBJ2-1; the TCRdb D gene call, TRBD2, has no DNA to confirm it. Looked up from germline, CDR1 is SQVTM and CDR2 is ANQGSEA. The CDR3 runs 15 residues. The CDR3 here is CSVSLAGGSSNEQFF.

The chain couples TRBV6-5 to TRBJ2-3; TCRdb indicates TRBD1, and absent DNA this call remains unverified. This CDR3 has 14 residues. The germline V gene has CDR1 MNHEY and CDR2 SVGAGI. The CDR3 sequence is CASTSALGADTQYF.

The V call is TRBV5-1, the J call TRBJ2-1; absent DNA, TCRdb's TRBD2 call cannot be checked. Germline CDR1 reads SGHRS; CDR2 reads YFSETQ. There are 15 residues in the CDR3. CDR3 residues: CASSPGLAGDNEQFF.

This clonotype is deemed medium-sized (0.01 to 0.1%) by its frequency. The chain couples TRBV12-3 or TRBV12-4 to TRBJ2-7. The CDR3 is made up of 13 amino acids. CDR3 in amino acids: CASSLAGNYEQYF.

The chain links TRBV2 to TRBJ1-5; TCRdb's D gene call, TRBD1, goes unchecked for lack of DNA. The CDR3 covers 17 residues. Germline CDR1 is SNHLY and CDR2 is FYNNEI. The CDR3 spells CASSSPLIDSKNQPQHF.

This clonotype ranks as medium-sized in terms of frequency. The chain has TRBV6-2 or TRBV6-3 and TRBJ2-7; lacking DNA, the TRBD1 call made by TCRdb goes unchecked. The CDR3 consists of 12 residues. The germline gives CDR1 MNHEY, CDR2 SVGEGT. CDR3 region: CASRQGAYEQYF.